Listed below are T cell receptor beta chains from one sample, sequenced in a study of cytomegalovirus exposure and HLA in healthy donors. The method was immunoSEQ multiplex PCR; TCRdb's version includes in-frame clones alone and lacks a portion of them. This sample yields about 70,000 clones, of which 75% to 90% are seen a single time; about 12% belongs to the top ten. The sample taken for sequencing was PBMCs. The origin of the receptors is a woman younger than 45 in good health and CMV-seropositive. The CDR3 runs from the conserved cysteine through the conserved F or W. Each record gives: D gene, V gene, clone size, J gene, CDR3 protein, CDR3 DNA. A D gene is named only where the DNA matches it firmly. Size is omitted from some rows. Given values are once, few, many or a class for expanded clones.

TRBD2	TRBV12-5	.	TRBJ2-5	CASGWTRTSGSVETQYF	TGTGCTAGTGGTTGGACGAGGACTAGCGGGAGTGTGGAGACCCAGTACTTC
TRBD2	TRBV6-6	.	TRBJ2-5	CASSYSRREGRETQYF	TGTGCCAGCAGTTACTCGAGGCGGGAGGGCCGAGAGACCCAGTACTTC
.	TRBV5-4	.	TRBJ2-5	CASSADRQETQYF	TGTGCCAGCAGCGCTGACAGACAAGAGACCCAGTACTTC
.	TRBV9	.	TRBJ2-3	CASSPQGGRADTQYF	TGTGCCAGCAGCCCCCAGGGGGGCAGGGCAGATACGCAGTATTTT
TRBD1	TRBV28	once	TRBJ1-2	CASSGDRGGYGYTF	TGTGCCAGCAGTGGGGACAGGGGGGGCTATGGCTACACCTTC
TRBD1	TRBV11-2	.	TRBJ2-2	CASSLDRGTGELFF	TGTGCCAGCAGCCTCGACAGGGGCACCGGGGAGCTGTTTTTT
TRBD2	TRBV6-5	few	TRBJ2-3	CASSYSSGGPGDTQYF	TGTGCCAGCAGTTACTCGTCGGGAGGGCCGGGAGATACGCAGTATTTT
TRBD2	TRBV7-9	.	TRBJ2-3	CASSSSRGADTQYF	TGTGCCAGCAGCTCTTCCCGGGGGGCAGATACGCAGTATTTT
TRBD2	TRBV6-1	.	TRBJ2-1	CASSRTSGRGEQFF	TGTGCCAGCAGTAGGACTAGCGGGAGGGGCGAGCAGTTCTTC
TRBD2	TRBV11-3	.	TRBJ2-1	CASSPKTRLAGHSYNEQFF	TGTGCCAGCAGCCCAAAGACGAGACTAGCGGGACACTCCTACAATGAGCAGTTCTTC
.	TRBV5-6	.	TRBJ1-5	CASSLGGGINQPQHF	TGTGCCAGCAGCTTGGGGGGAGGGATCAATCAGCCCCAGCATTTT
.	TRBV5-4	.	TRBJ1-2	CASTDSGFEGYTF	TGTGCCAGCACCGATTCGGGATTTGAGGGCTACACCTTC
.	TRBV28	.	TRBJ2-3	CASSSVGLTDTQYF	TGTGCCAGCAGTTCTGTGGGACTCACAGATACGCAGTATTTT
.	TRBV7-9	.	TRBJ1-2	CASSLLPGYSNYGYTF	TGTGCCAGCAGCTTACTGCCAGGGTATTCGAACTATGGCTACACCTTC
TRBD2	TRBV7-6	.	TRBJ2-3	CASSSKAEREIADTQYF	TGTGCCAGCAGCTCTAAAGCGGAGCGGGAGATCGCAGATACGCAGTATTTT
.	TRBV5-4	.	TRBJ2-7	CATKPGGGLTYEQYF	TGTGCCACCAAACCGGGTGGCGGGTTGACCTACGAGCAGTACTTC
.	TRBV7-6	.	TRBJ1-2	CASSTRGARGYTF	TGTGCCAGCAGCACCAGGGGCGCCAGGGGCTACACCTTC
.	TRBV10-3	.	TRBJ1-2	CAISEPETVVRGYTF	TGTGCCATCAGTGAGCCTGAGACTGTAGTAAGAGGCTACACCTTC
TRBD1	TRBV7-2	.	TRBJ2-5	CASSSIQGVRETQYF	TGTGCCAGCAGCTCCATACAGGGGGTGAGAGAGACCCAGTACTTC
TRBD1	TRBV15	.	TRBJ2-7	CATSRVPRQGAYEQYF	TGTGCCACCAGCAGAGTACCTCGACAGGGGGCCTACGAGCAGTACTTC
.	TRBV28	.	TRBJ2-2	CASSLSSPGELFF	TGTGCCAGCAGTTTATCCTCCCCCGGGGAGCTGTTTTTT
.	TRBV5-6	.	TRBJ2-5	CASSLRREQYF	TGTGCCAGCAGCTTGCGGAGAGAGCAGTACTTC
.	TRBV7-6	.	TRBJ2-7	CASSLESGGTLGEQYF	TGTGCCAGCAGCTTAGAGTCGGGCGGGACTCTGGGTGAGCAGTACTTC
.	TRBV15	.	TRBJ1-3	CATSRDRGPGNTIYF	TGTGCCACCAGCAGAGATAGGGGTCCAGGAAACACCATATATTTT
TRBD2	TRBV7-2	.	TRBJ2-7	CASSLGSGRALEQYF	TGTGCCAGCAGCTTAGGTAGCGGGAGGGCCCTCGAGCAGTACTTC
TRBD1	TRBV5-1	.	TRBJ2-3	CASSLGRAQGFTDTQYF	TGCGCCAGCAGCTTGGGCCGCGCACAGGGGTTCACAGATACGCAGTATTTT
TRBD2	TRBV14	.	TRBJ2-2	CASSQIPGLAGPKDRNTGELFF	TGTGCCAGCAGCCAAATCCCGGGACTAGCGGGACCCAAAGACAGGAACACCGGGGAGCTGTTTTTT
.	TRBV27	once	TRBJ1-1	CASPQGTEAFF	TGTGCCAGCCCACAGGGTACTGAAGCTTTCTTT
.	TRBV30	once	TRBJ1-5	CAWSVRGSFSNQPQHF	TGTGCCTGGAGTGTACGAGGGTCTTTTAGCAATCAGCCCCAGCATTTT
.	TRBV29-1	.	TRBJ2-7	CSVVQTDRNYEQYF	TGCAGCGTTGTCCAGACGGACAGAAACTACGAGCAGTACTTC
TRBD2	TRBV9	once	TRBJ2-2	CASSLGTSGMRELFF	TGTGCCAGCAGCCTTGGGACTAGCGGAATGCGGGAGCTGTTTTTT
TRBD1	TRBV29-1	.	TRBJ1-4	CSAADREIGNEKLFF	TGCAGCGCCGCGGACAGGGAAATTGGTAATGAAAAACTGTTTTTT
.	TRBV7-9	.	TRBJ1-1	CASSFGNTEAFF	TGTGCCAGCAGCTTCGGGAACACTGAAGCTTTCTTT
TRBD2	TRBV30	.	TRBJ2-2	CAWSVPHSGTLTGELFF	TGTGCCTGGAGTGTCCCCCATAGCGGGACTTTGACCGGGGAGCTGTTTTTT
TRBD1	TRBV9	.	TRBJ1-1	CASSYGQGRNTEAFF	TGTGCCAGCAGCTACGGACAGGGTAGAAACACTGAAGCTTTCTTT
.	TRBV27	.	TRBJ2-1	CASNRPLNEQFF	TGTGCCAGCAATCGTCCCCTTAATGAGCAGTTCTTC
.	TRBV19	.	TRBJ2-7	CASSTPRGRSYEQYF	TGTGCCAGTAGTACCCCTCGCGGGCGCTCCTACGAGCAGTACTTC
TRBD2	TRBV4-2	.	TRBJ2-1	CASSQALSGISSYNEQFF	TGTGCCAGCAGCCAAGCTTTAAGCGGGATTAGCTCCTACAATGAGCAGTTCTTC
TRBD2	TRBV5-4	.	TRBJ2-5	CASSLNGRLSETQYF	TGTGCCAGCAGCTTGAACGGGAGGCTTTCTGAGACCCAGTACTTC
.	TRBV7-2	.	TRBJ2-7	CASRRGQYEQYF	TGTGCCAGCAGACGAGGACAGTACGAGCAGTACTTC
TRBD1	TRBV11-2	.	TRBJ1-1	CASSPTTGVNTEAFF	TGTGCCAGCAGCCCCACCACAGGGGTGAACACTGAAGCTTTCTTT
.	TRBV4-1	.	TRBJ2-5	CASSPSVRETQYF	TGCGCCAGCAGCCCATCGGTCCGGGAGACCCAGTACTTC
TRBD2	TRBV18	.	TRBJ2-5	CASSPSGGETQYF	TGTGCCAGCTCACCCTCGGGGGGGGAGACCCAGTACTTC
TRBD2	TRBV28	.	TRBJ2-1	CASSLLLSGGLRYNEQFF	TGTGCCAGCAGTTTACTCCTCTCGGGGGGGCTTAGATACAATGAGCAGTTCTTC
TRBD1	TRBV4-1	.	TRBJ2-7	CASSQDIRLWGQPYEQYF	TGCGCCAGCAGCCAAGATATTAGGCTGTGGGGACAGCCCTACGAGCAGTACTTC
.	TRBV7-7	.	TRBJ2-3	CASSLGTSWADTQYF	TGTGCCAGCAGCTTGGGAACTAGTTGGGCAGATACGCAGTATTTT
TRBD2	TRBV11-3	.	TRBJ2-1	CASSLGTRYNEQFF	TGTGCCAGCAGCTTGGGGACTAGATACAATGAGCAGTTCTTC
TRBD2	TRBV14	.	TRBJ2-1	CASSRLAGVNEQFF	TGTGCCAGCAGCCGACTAGCGGGAGTTAATGAGCAGTTCTTC
.	TRBV28	.	TRBJ1-3	CASSLSGTGNTIYF	TGTGCCAGCAGTTTGTCAGGAACGGGAAACACCATATATTTT
.	TRBV7-6	.	TRBJ2-1	CASSPVRGSHNEQFF	TGTGCCAGCAGCCCCGTTAGGGGGAGCCACAATGAGCAGTTCTTC
.	TRBV5-1	.	TRBJ2-7	CASSRVVGLLSYEQYF	TGCGCCAGCAGCCGGGTTGTCGGACTCCTCTCCTACGAGCAGTACTTC
TRBD1	TRBV4-1	.	TRBJ1-2	CASSPNGAESRGDDYGYTF	TGCGCCAGCAGCCCCAACGGGGCAGAATCCAGGGGGGATGACTATGGCTACACCTTC
.	TRBV6-5	.	TRBJ2-3	CASSLWAYGHTDTQYF	TGTGCCAGCAGTTTGTGGGCCTACGGACACACAGATACGCAGTATTTT
TRBD1	TRBV11-2	.	TRBJ2-7	CASSSRTGEAYEQYF	TGTGCCAGCAGCTCCCGGACAGGGGAAGCCTACGAGCAGTACTTC
TRBD1	TRBV5-1	.	TRBJ1-2	CASSIGQALYSYTF	TGCGCCAGCAGCATTGGACAGGCCCTCTATAGCTACACCTTC